Shown below are 23 T cell receptor beta chains from a single sample sequenced in a study of beta chain features in type 1 diabetes. Expressed TCRB transcripts got sequenced, as all isolated RNA was reverse transcribed. Profiling relied on immunoSEQ multiplex PCR, and the TCRdb table lists in-frame clones only, not all of them. The sample yields about 620,000 clones, roughly a sixth seen once. The sample was naive CD4+ T cells from blood. The receptor source for this set is a young man in good health.

The V and J genes are TRBV9 and TRBJ2-5; weak D call: TRBD1 (5 bases). Germline V CDR1 and CDR2: SGDLS, YYNGEE. Trimming pared 0 bases from V and 4 bases from J, leaving 13 bases between. This CDR3 has 15 amino acids. CDR3 sequence: CASSVGQGLRETQYF. Written as DNA, the CDR3 is TGTGCCAGCAGCGTAGGTCAGGGCCTGAGAGAGACCCAGTACTTC.

This clone was recorded a few times. V and J are TRBV5-4 and TRBJ2-3; D is unclear. Germline loops: CDR1 SGHNT, CDR2 YYREEE (reference sequence). The germline V and J ends were trimmed by 0 bases and 4 bases, with 6 bases remaining between them. This CDR3 has 13 residues. Written as DNA, the CDR3 is TGTGCCAGCAGCTTGGCTGGGTCAGATACGCAGTATTTT. Residues: CASSLAGSDTQYF.

The chain employs TRBV5-4 and TRBJ2-5; TRBD1 agrees at 11 bases. The CDR3 loop spans 18 amino acids. Germline V gene data show CDR1 as SGHNT and CDR2 as YYREEE (reference sequence). The V gene end was trimmed by 3 bases and the J gene end by 5 bases; junction bases not matched to a gene: 15. The CDR3 is CASSSMGQGVSGVETQYF. CDR3 in DNA: TGTGCCAGCAGCTCAATGGGACAGGGGGTCTCGGGAGTGGAGACCCAGTACTTC. The full variable domain, completed using reference TRBV5-4 and TRBJ2-5, is ETGVTQSPTHLIKTRGQQVTLRCSSQSGHNTVSWYQQALGQGPQFIFQYYREEENGRGNFPPRFSGLQFPNYSSELNVNALELDDSALYLCASSSMGQGVSGVETQYFGPGTRLLVL.

The rearrangement uses TRBV28 and TRBJ2-7; D is possibly TRBD2 (7 bases). Germline V gives CDR1 MDHEN, CDR2 SYDVKM. The CDR3 is made up of 14 amino acids. V was pared by 11 bases and J by 0 bases, with 17 bases between. The CDR3: CAALGGQVSYEQYF. CDR3 in DNA: TGTGCCGCGTTGGGGGGGCAGGTCTCCTACGAGCAGTACTTC.

The genes are TRBV10-3 and TRBJ1-3; D is perhaps TRBD1 (5 bases). V was pared by 7 bases and J by 0 bases, with 13 bases between. The germline CDR1 and CDR2 sequences are ENHRY and SYGVKD. CDR3 size: 15 residues. The DNA of the CDR3 is TGTGCCATCAAGCAGGGCCCGAGCTCTGGAAACACCATATATTTT. Amino acid sequence: CAIKQGPSSGNTIYF.

The rearrangement uses TRBV30 and TRBJ2-7, with D unclear. Germline CDR1 reads GTSNPN; CDR2 reads SVGIG (reference sequence). V gave up 0 bases and J gave up 4 bases, with 10 bases separating them. The CDR3 is made up of 13 amino acids. The CDR3 loop reads CAWSVPRRYEQYF. The CDR3, as DNA: TGTGCCTGGAGTGTACCCCGCCGGTACGAGCAGTACTTC.

This clone was detected a few times. This sample also contains other DNA sequences that code for the same CDR3. The rearrangement joins TRBV18 to TRBJ2-5, with a weak D call TRBD2 (5 bases). The V end was cut by 6 bases, the J end by 2 bases, with 10 bases between. The length of the CDR3 is 13 residues. Germline lookup yields CDR1 KGHSH and CDR2 LQKENI. The CDR3 DNA reads as TGTGCCAGCTCGCCGGGATTTCAAGAGACCCAGTACTTC. This codes for CASSPGFQETQYF.

In its sample, this clone was seen a few times. The chain joins TRBV29-1 to TRBJ1-1; D is perhaps TRBD1 (6 bases). This CDR3 region has 14 residues. The germline V and J ends were trimmed by 5 bases and 4 bases, with 17 bases remaining between them. CDR1 SQVTM and CDR2 ANQGSEA come from the germline V gene. CDR3 bases: TGCAGCGTTCCGGGGGACACCGGGTTCACTGAAGCTTTCTTT. Its protein product is CSVPGDTGFTEAFF.

The rearrangement uses TRBV28 and TRBJ2-7, with 9 nucleotides matching TRBD1. The length of the CDR3 is 13 residues. J lost 3 bases, V lost 6 bases, and 3 bases had no gene match. The V gene's germline CDR1 is MDHEN and CDR2 SYDVKM. The CDR3 sequence: CASRAGQGYEQYF. The CDR3 region has the DNA TGTGCCAGCAGGGCGGGACAGGGCTACGAGCAGTACTTC.

Only a few counts were recorded for this clone. The V gene is TRBV21-1, the J gene TRBJ2-7; TRBD1 is taken as the D call from the table, unchecked against the DNA. TRBV21-1 represents a pseudogene. This CDR3 comprises 17 residues. This CDR3 is CASSSSFLRDRCYEQYF. The CDR3 DNA reads TGTGCCAGCAGCAGTTCCTTCCTCCGGGACAGGTGTTACGAGCAGTACTTC.

There are a few counts of this clone. The chain has TRBV23-1 and TRBJ1-5; the D gene is possibly TRBD1 (5 bases). TRBV23-1 is classed as an ORF, of uncertain function. Trimming took 2 bases from V and 5 from J, leaving 16 bases between them. The CDR3 sequence is 16 residues long. The CDR3 nucleotides read TGCGCCAGCAGTCAAGAGTGGAAGGGGCCCTATCAGCCCCAGCATTTT. Amino acids: CASSQEWKGPYQPQHF.

The V and J genes are TRBV29-1 and TRBJ1-5; TRBD1 matches at 8 bases. Germline V CDR1 and CDR2: SQVTM, ANQGSEA. V gave up 5 bases and J gave up 2 bases; unmatched junction bases: 5. The length of the CDR3 is 14 residues. The DNA for the CDR3 is TGCAGCGTTCAGGGGGCCCAGGGCAATCAGCCCCAGCATTTT. Protein: CSVQGAQGNQPQHF.

In nucleotides, the CDR3 is TGTGCCAGTCTCCCAGGACAGTATAATTCACCCCTCCACTTT. Its protein product is CASLPGQYNSPLHF. This chain uses TRBV6-5 with TRBJ1-6; D perhaps matches TRBD1 (6 bases). The CDR3 runs 14 residues. The germline CDR1 and CDR2 sequences are MNHEY and SVGAGI. V shed 9 bases and J shed 4 bases, with 13 bases lying between them.

This sequence joins TRBV30 and TRBJ2-1, with 10 bases fitting TRBD2. The germline V gene has CDR1 GTSNPN and CDR2 SVGIG (reference sequence). CDR3 size: 17 residues. After removal of 0 bases from V and 7 bases from J, the junction contained 12 bases not matched to a gene. The DNA for the CDR3 is TGTGCCTGGAGTGTTATTCAAGGACTAGCGGCGGGTAATGAGCAGTTCTTC. This codes for CAWSVIQGLAAGNEQFF.

The V and J genes are TRBV7-6 and TRBJ2-7, with TRBD1 matching 9 bases. This CDR3 contains 14 residues. V lost 5 bases to trimming and J lost 5 bases; unmatched junction nucleotides: 7. Germline V gives CDR1 SGHVS, CDR2 FNYEAQ. As DNA, the CDR3 is TGTGCCAGCAGCACATCAGGGACAGGGAACGAGCAGTACTTC. Amino acid sequence: CASSTSGTGNEQYF.

The chain employs TRBV6-5 and TRBJ2-3, with a possible D match to TRBD2 (5 bases). The V gene lost 3 bases and the J gene lost 2 bases, with 12 bases spanning the gap. From germline, CDR1 is MNHEY and CDR2 SVGAGI. This CDR3 comprises 15 residues. The CDR3 reads CASSYGLPNTDTQYF. The CDR3 coding sequence is TGTGCCAGCAGTTATGGACTTCCCAACACAGATACGCAGTATTTT.

The chain employs TRBV18 and TRBJ2-2, with D unresolved. Trimming pared 1 base from V and 1 base from J, leaving 10 bases between. Per the germline V gene, CDR1 is KGHSH and CDR2 is LQKENI. The CDR3 has 16 residues. The DNA for the CDR3 is TGTGCCAGCTCACCACTTGGGCCAGTGAACACCGGGGAGCTGTTTTTT. Translating gives CASSPLGPVNTGELFF.

The chain links TRBV5-6 to TRBJ2-1; a weak D match, TRBD2 (5 bases). Trimming took off 0 bases at V and 3 bases at J, with 10 bases between the two ends. The CDR3 consists of 15 residues. Germline V gives CDR1 SGHDT, CDR2 YYEEEE. The CDR3 spells CASSLASGVYNEQFF. CDR3 in DNA: TGTGCCAGCAGCTTGGCAAGCGGAGTCTACAATGAGCAGTTCTTC. Using reference TRBV5-6 and TRBJ2-1 for the parts outside the CDR3, the full variable domain is DAGVTQSPTHLIKTRGQQVTLRCSPKSGHDTVSWYQQALGQGPQFIFQYYEEEERQRGNFPDRFSGHQFPNYSSELNVNALLLGDSALYLCASSLASGVYNEQFFGPGTRLTVL.

The J gene is TRBJ2-7, the V gene TRBV7-9; 8 bases match TRBD1. CDR1 and CDR2 from the germline V gene are SEHNR and FQNEAQ (reference sequence). V lost 2 bases and J lost 6; bases outside the gene matches: 9. CDR3 length equals 15 residues. CDR3 sequence (DNA): TGTGCCAGCAGCTTACCGGGACAGGCGGGGCTCGAGCAGTACTTC. It is translated as CASSLPGQAGLEQYF.

This chain links TRBV5-1 with TRBJ2-1; D gene uncertain. The germline gives CDR1 SGHRS, CDR2 YFSETQ. V gave up 4 bases and J gave up 4 bases, with 3 bases separating them. CDR3 size: 11 residues. CDR3 in amino acids: CASSEYNEQFF. The CDR3 DNA follows: TGCGCCAGCAGCGAATACAATGAGCAGTTCTTC.

A note on this clone: Within the sample, other DNA sequences also encode this same CDR3. The genes are TRBV7-9 and TRBJ1-2; D is unclear. From germline, CDR1 is SEHNR and CDR2 FQNEAQ (reference sequence). The CDR3 sequence is 14 residues long. Trimming left V 1 base short and J 2 bases short, with 8 bases between. The CDR3 sequence: CASSLEAVNYGYTF. DNA of the CDR3: TGTGCCAGCAGCTTAGAAGCCGTCAACTATGGCTACACCTTC.

Of note for this clone: Distinct nucleotide sequences in the sample also encode this CDR3. The chain couples TRBV30 to TRBJ2-3; tentative D call: TRBD1 (6 bases). The CDR3 extends over 13 amino acids. The germline gives CDR1 GTSNPN, CDR2 SVGIG (reference sequence). Trimming removed 3 bases at V and 3 bases at J, with 10 bases between. Written as DNA, the CDR3 is TGTGCCTGGAGCGTGGGGGCGACAGATACGCAGTATTTT. It encodes CAWSVGATDTQYF.

The chain uses TRBV5-6 and TRBJ2-5; perhaps D is TRBD1 or TRBD2 (7 bases each). The CDR3 loop spans 13 amino acids. V lost 4 bases, J lost 7 bases, and 14 bases lay in between. The germline V gene encodes CDR1 SGHDT and CDR2 YYEEEE. The CDR3 nucleotides read TGTGCCAGCAGCCCGACAGGGAGGGTGACCCAGTACTTC. This codes for CASSPTGRVTQYF. The entire variable domain, with the rest obtained from reference TRBV5-6 and TRBJ2-5, is as follows: DAGVTQSPTHLIKTRGQQVTLRCSPKSGHDTVSWYQQALGQGPQFIFQYYEEEERQRGNFPDRFSGHQFPNYSSELNVNALLLGDSALYLCASSPTGRVTQYFGPGTRLLVL.